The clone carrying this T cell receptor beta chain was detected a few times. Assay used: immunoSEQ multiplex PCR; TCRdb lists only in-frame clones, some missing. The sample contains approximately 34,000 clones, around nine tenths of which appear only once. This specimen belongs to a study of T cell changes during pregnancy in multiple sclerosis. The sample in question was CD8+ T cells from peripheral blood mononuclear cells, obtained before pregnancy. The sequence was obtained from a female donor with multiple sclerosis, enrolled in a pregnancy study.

The chain's CDR3 is CASSLGTGGGNEQFF. DNA for the CDR3: TGTGCCAGCAGCTTAGGGACAGGGGGAGGCAATGAGCAGTTCTTC. The V call is TRBV7-9, the J call TRBJ2-1, with 10 positions matching TRBD1. The CDR3 totals 15 residues. Germline V CDR1 and CDR2: SEHNR, FQNEAQ (reference sequence). With 1 base clipped from V and 6 bases from J, the junction kept 3 bases outside the gene matches. Supplemented by reference TRBV7-9 and TRBJ2-1, the full variable domain reads DTGVSQNPRHKITKRGQNVTFRCDPISEHNRLYWYRQTLGQGPEFLTYFQNEAQLEKSRLLSDRFSAERPKGSFSTLEIQRTEQGDSAMYLCASSLGTGGGNEQFFGPGTRLTVL.